The 2 T cell receptor beta chains below come from one sample, sequenced in a study of blood T cell repertoires in COVID-19. Libraries were prepared by immunoSEQ multiplex PCR; TCRdb keeps only in-frame clonotypes and omits some of them. Of 95,000 to 100,000 clones in the sample, approximately 80% were seen once. The specimen sequenced was peripheral blood. The receptors here all came from a human donor in a cohort sampled during active COVID-19.

This rearrangement joins TRBV9 to TRBJ2-1; TRBD2 aligns across 9 bases. The V gene end was trimmed by 0 bases and the J gene end by 7 bases; junction bases not matched to a gene: 8. The CDR3 runs to 16 residues. In germline, CDR1 is SGDLS, CDR2 YYNGEE. CDR3 bases: TGTGCCAGCAGCGTAGGTCCTAGCGGGATGGGGAATGAGCAGTTCTTC. This translates into CASSVGPSGMGNEQFF.

The CDR3 sequence: CASRTTGTSGRPLLPLAKNIQYF. CDR3 in DNA: TGTGCCAGCAGAACGACCGGGACTAGCGGGAGGCCTCTCCTCCCCCTAGCCAAAAACATTCAGTACTTC. The V gene is TRBV9, the J gene TRBJ2-4, with TRBD2 matching over 15 bases. The CDR3 is made up of 23 amino acids. Germline V CDR1 and CDR2: SGDLS, YYNGEE. Losses at the gene ends were 5 bases for V and 0 bases for J; bases not matched to a gene: 21.